This TCR beta chain was retrieved from a study of IL-17A CD8 T cells in psoriatic arthritis synovium. For the wider study: The study was designed to define the phenotype, molecular profile and function of synovial IL-17A+CD8+ T cells in the pathogenesis of psoriatic arthritis. Beyond this particular receptor, the publication reports: Because no psoriatic arthritis synovial tissue samples were available, cells were taken from synovial fluid instead of synovial tissue. TCR sequencing covered only three patients, which the authors acknowledged as a limited sample size. Although most synovial CD8+ subsets stayed polyclonal, some individual clones made up over 5% of the repertoire.

Comments on this clone: The target of this receptor is not known. Within one base of it there is no much larger clone, and no base qualities were kept.

Synovial fluid effusions were aspirated from actively inflamed joints of psoriatic arthritis patients. For each patient, synovial fluid served as the source from which three memory CD8+ T cell populations were isolated by sorting: Tc1 cells (IL-17A-IFNgamma+), Tc17 cells (IL-17A+) and the bulk memory fraction, allowing their TCR repertoires to be compared. The psoriatic arthritis patients fulfilled the Classification of Psoriatic Arthritis Study Group (CASPAR) criteria. Bulk memory CD8+ T cells were sorted as CD45RA-CD27+/- plus CD45RA+CD27- cells. Three patients with psoriatic arthritis provided sorted synovial fluid CD8+ T cell subsets that underwent TCRbeta sequencing. After isolation with Lymphoprep, synovial fluid mononuclear cells were cryopreserved in liquid nitrogen until use. The medium used for cryopreservation had about 50% fetal calf serum and approximately 9% dimethyl sulfoxide. After DNA extraction (Qiagen), TCRbeta V-D-J rearrangements were amplified in a bias-controlled manner and then sequenced at high throughput (immunoSEQ; Adaptive Biotech). As for the original processing: Productive sequences were analyzed at sequence level using the immunoSEQ Analyzer platform. Clonality was calculated as 1 minus Pielou's evenness, with values from 0 (highly polyclonal) to 1 (monoclonal). The Morisita index, which runs from 0 (no similarity) to 1 (complete similarity), was used to measure repertoire overlap between subsets. In TCRdb, the immuneACCESS table is reduced to in-frame sequences with V and J assigned. These tables do not hold every clone; where another copy was compared, an unresolved V gene accounts for under half, and the others remain unexplained. V and J calls and clone size are as listed in that table; D and trimming were resolved from the DNA. In this sample the table shows around 2,000 clones, roughly three quarters of which occur a single time. The ten largest clones take up around 9.7% of the sample.

Trimming costs V 3 bases and J 3 bases, and their ends lie 12 bases apart. The germline V gene provides CDR1 KGHSH and CDR2 LQKENI. The CDR3 numbers 15 residues from cysteine through phenylalanine. The CDR3 DNA has 45 bases and is translated from base 1. Sequenced input: memory CD8+ T cells from synovial fluid. The cell subset or site label on this specimen signifies: bulk memory CD8+ T cells (CD45RA-CD27+/- and CD45RA+CD27-). The TCR was taken from a human donor with psoriatic arthritis. The chain links TRBV18 with TRBJ1-5; the D region possibly corresponds to TRBD1 (5 bases align). For the CDR3, the sequence is CASSPDQGFNQPQHF. The sequenced DNA is TGTGCCAGCTCACCGGATCAGGGATTCAATCAGCCCCAGCATTTT.